This is a list of T cell receptor beta chains from one sample in a study of OX40 agonist ivuxolimab in advanced cancers. Libraries were prepared by immunoSEQ multiplex PCR; TCRdb keeps only in-frame clonotypes and omits some of them. The sample has about 48,000 clones; approximately 86% are singletons. Specimen: CD4+ or CD8+ T cells sorted from blood, collected in a trial of the OX40 agonist ivuxolimab. These receptors originate from an adult with an advanced solid tumor such as melanoma, head and neck, liver or kidney cancer. Each CDR3 is given with its conserved first and last residue. D genes are given only for firm matches. A row's size may be missing; if present it is once, few, many or a size class.

>TRBJ1-1|.|.|TRBV12-5|15
CASGPRTGAAFEAFF
TGTGCTAGTGGTCCCCGGACCGGGGCCGCATTTGAAGCTTTCTTT
>TRBJ2-3|.|.|TRBV10-1|13
CASSEFGTDTQYF
TGCGCCAGCAGTGAGTTCGGCACAGATACGCAGTATTTT
>TRBJ2-5|once|.|TRBV27|13
CASSLFSDATQYF
TGTGCCAGCAGTTTATTTAGCGACGCGACCCAGTACTTC
>TRBJ1-3|.|.|TRBV5-1|16
CASSHQGDRARNTIYF
TGCGCCAGCAGCCACCAAGGGGATAGGGCCAGAAACACCATATATTTT
>TRBJ2-1|few|.|TRBV9|15
CASTGGLAMYNEQFF
TGTGCCAGCACTGGGGGGCTAGCGATGTACAATGAGCAGTTCTTC
>TRBJ1-1|.|.|TRBV19|15
CASSINGARGAEAFF
TGTGCCAGTAGTATTAATGGAGCCAGGGGCGCTGAAGCTTTCTTT
>TRBJ1-4|.|.|TRBV6-1|14
CASRLVASNEKLFF
TGTGCCAGCCGTTTAGTTGCTTCTAATGAAAAACTGTTTTTT
>TRBJ1-2|.|.|TRBV6-1|13
CASSPVVGYGYTF
TGTGCCAGCAGTCCCGTTGTCGGGTATGGCTACACCTTC
>TRBJ1-2|.|TRBD1|TRBV29-1|13
CSVEQGARRGYTF
TGCAGCGTTGAGCAGGGGGCTAGGAGAGGCTACACCTTC
>TRBJ2-7|.|.|TRBV27|14
CASSPGTNSYEQYF
TGTGCCAGCAGCCCCGGGACAAACTCCTACGAGCAGTACTTC
>TRBJ2-7|.|TRBD2|TRBV5-4|15
CASSLTGLATYEQYF
TGTGCCAGCAGCTTGACGGGACTAGCCACCTACGAGCAGTACTTC
>TRBJ2-1|.|TRBD1|TRBV13|15
CASSFWQGAPDEQFF
TGTGCCAGCAGCTTTTGGCAGGGGGCGCCGGATGAGCAGTTCTTC
>TRBJ1-2|once|.|TRBV6-5|12
CASRYDRYGYTF
TGTGCCAGCAGATATGACAGATATGGCTACACCTTC
>TRBJ2-1|.|.|TRBV5-1|15
CASSLGGQTYNEQFF
TGCGCCAGCAGCTTGGGGGGGCAAACCTACAATGAGCAGTTCTTC
>TRBJ2-7|.|.|TRBV18|13
CASSPRGTYEQYF
TGTGCCAGCTCACCACGGGGAACCTACGAGCAGTACTTC
>TRBJ2-4|.|.|TRBV19|13
CASKERAKNIQYF
TGTGCCAGTAAGGAGCGGGCGAAAAACATTCAGTACTTC
>TRBJ1-5|.|.|TRBV18|14
CASSRLQQNQPQHF
TGTGCCAGCTCACGACTACAGCAAAATCAGCCCCAGCATTTT
>TRBJ1-5|.|.|TRBV7-2|15
CASSLDSGHNQPQHF
TGTGCCAGCAGCTTAGATTCAGGTCACAATCAGCCCCAGCATTTT
>TRBJ2-1|.|.|TRBV6-6|13
CASSPLTSNEQFF
TGTGCCAGCAGTCCCCTAACTAGCAATGAGCAGTTCTTC
>TRBJ1-6|few|.|TRBV5-5|15
CASSFEGGGNSPLHF
TGTGCCAGCAGCTTTGAAGGGGGAGGTAATTCACCCCTCCACTTT
>TRBJ2-3|.|.|TRBV6-5|13
CASSRHGVDTQYF
TGTGCCAGCAGCAGGCACGGGGTGGATACGCAGTATTTT
>TRBJ2-7|few|TRBD2|TRBV9|16
CASSVRRLAGVREQYF
TGTGCCAGCAGCGTACGTCGGCTAGCGGGAGTACGGGAGCAGTACTTC
>TRBJ1-4|.|TRBD1|TRBV7-6|15
CASSLAQGRGEKLFF
TGTGCCAGCAGCTTAGCACAGGGGAGGGGTGAAAAACTGTTTTTT
>TRBJ1-3|.|.|TRBV6-5|13
CASRPGARNTIYF
TGTGCCAGCAGGCCAGGGGCCCGAAACACCATATATTTT
>TRBJ2-1|.|.|TRBV7-8|12
CASSQHLNEQFF
TGTGCCAGCAGTCAACATCTAAATGAGCAGTTCTTC
>TRBJ2-1|once|TRBD1|TRBV2|14
CASSWTGGGNEQFF
TGTGCCAGCAGCTGGACAGGGGGAGGCAATGAGCAGTTCTTC
>TRBJ1-1|.|.|TRBV29-1|13
CSVEDHGGAEAFF
TGCAGCGTTGAAGATCATGGGGGGGCTGAAGCTTTCTTT
>TRBJ2-7|.|.|TRBV5-1|14
CASKGGTTSYEQYF
TGCGCCAGCAAGGGGGGTACAACTTCCTACGAGCAGTACTTC
>TRBJ2-1|.|.|TRBV7-9|12
CASSRGHNEQFF
TGTGCCAGCAGCCGAGGACACAATGAGCAGTTCTTC
>TRBJ1-1|.|.|TRBV7-3|13
CASSLLRETEAFF
TGTGCCAGCAGCCTCTTGAGGGAAACTGAAGCTTTCTTT
>TRBJ2-5|.|TRBD1|TRBV9|16
CASSGPGQGAGETQYF
TGTGCCAGCAGCGGACCGGGACAGGGGGCAGGGGAGACCCAGTACTTC
>TRBJ2-3|.|TRBD2|TRBV18|15
CASSAYGGNTDTQYF
TGTGCCAGCTCAGCCTACGGGGGGAACACAGATACGCAGTATTTT
>TRBJ2-3|.|.|TRBV9|15
CASSVDLPGTDTQYF
TGTGCCAGCAGCGTAGATCTCCCCGGCACAGATACGCAGTATTTT
>TRBJ2-3|.|TRBD1|TRBV12-5|18
CASGFKSRDRGRTDTQYF
TGTGCTAGTGGTTTCAAGTCCCGGGACAGGGGGCGGACAGATACGCAGTATTTT
>TRBJ1-1|.|TRBD1|TRBV11-3|13
CASRGQGNTEAFF
TGTGCCAGCAGGGGACAGGGGAACACTGAAGCTTTCTTT
>TRBJ2-7|.|.|TRBV30|16
CAWSRLGGRRSYEQYF
TGTGCCTGGAGTAGGTTAGGGGGGAGGAGGTCCTACGAGCAGTACTTC
>TRBJ2-1|.|TRBD2|TRBV7-2|16
CASSLAGTSAYNEQFF
TGTGCCAGCAGCTTAGCGGGGACTAGCGCATACAATGAGCAGTTCTTC
>TRBJ2-7|once|.|TRBV5-6|15
CASSLGMGRGYEQYF
TGTGCCAGCAGCTTGGGGATGGGACGCGGATACGAGCAGTACTTC
>TRBJ2-1|.|TRBD2|TRBV2|17
CASSEVTSGRDRDEQFF
TGTGCCAGCAGTGAAGTAACTAGCGGACGCGATAGGGATGAGCAGTTCTTC
>TRBJ2-7|once|.|TRBV4-3|19
CASSQDLTRVGGSHYEQYF
TGCGCCAGCAGCCAAGACCTGACCCGAGTGGGCGGGTCACACTACGAGCAGTACTTC
>TRBJ2-2|.|TRBD2|TRBV6-1|18
CASSEISQGGVDTGELFF
TGTGCCAGCAGTGAAATTTCGCAGGGAGGGGTTGACACCGGGGAGCTGTTTTTT
>TRBJ2-5|.|.|TRBV6-1|15
CASSEAWVGAETQYF
TGTGCCAGCAGTGAAGCATGGGTAGGGGCAGAGACCCAGTACTTC
>TRBJ1-2|.|TRBD1|TRBV6-1|15
CASSDGTGANYGYTF
TGTGCCAGCAGTGATGGGACAGGGGCTAACTATGGCTACACCTTC
>TRBJ2-1|once|TRBD2|TRBV5-1|15
CASSYGLPGGNEQFF
TGCGCCAGCAGCTATGGACTTCCGGGGGGCAATGAGCAGTTCTTC
>TRBJ1-3|.|.|TRBV6-5|16
CASSYGWGGTGNTIYF
TGTGCCAGCAGTTACGGGTGGGGGGGGACTGGAAACACCATATATTTT
>TRBJ2-7|.|TRBD2|TRBV5-6|14
CASSLVVGGYEQYF
TGTGCCAGCAGCTTGGTGGTCGGGGGGTACGAGCAGTACTTC
>TRBJ2-6|.|.|TRBV29-1|13
CSVEVSGANVLTF
TGCAGCGTTGAAGTCTCTGGGGCCAACGTCCTGACTTTC
>TRBJ2-7|.|.|TRBV15|13
CATSRDSVGEQYF
TGTGCCACCAGCAGAGATTCAGTGGGGGAGCAGTACTTC
>TRBJ1-5|.|.|TRBV19|15
CASTPQDRYNQPQHF
TGTGCCAGTACTCCCCAGGACAGATACAATCAGCCCCAGCATTTT
>TRBJ1-1|.|.|TRBV4-2|15
CASSQEDRTNTEAFF
TGTGCCAGCAGCCAAGAAGATAGGACGAACACTGAAGCTTTCTTT
>TRBJ2-7|.|.|TRBV6-6|14
CASSYNRDSYVQYF
TGTGCCAGCAGTTATAACCGGGACTCCTACGTGCAGTACTTC
>TRBJ1-5|.|TRBD1|TRBV4-1|16
CASSQVQGQGNQPQHF
TGCGCCAGCAGCCAAGTCCAGGGACAGGGCAATCAGCCCCAGCATTTT
>TRBJ1-3|once|.|TRBV19|14
CASSMQGGGNTIYF
TGTGCCAGTAGTATGCAGGGCGGCGGAAACACCATATATTTT
>TRBJ1-1|.|.|TRBV9|13
CASSVEDGTEAFF
TGTGCCAGCAGCGTAGAGGATGGCACTGAAGCTTTCTTT